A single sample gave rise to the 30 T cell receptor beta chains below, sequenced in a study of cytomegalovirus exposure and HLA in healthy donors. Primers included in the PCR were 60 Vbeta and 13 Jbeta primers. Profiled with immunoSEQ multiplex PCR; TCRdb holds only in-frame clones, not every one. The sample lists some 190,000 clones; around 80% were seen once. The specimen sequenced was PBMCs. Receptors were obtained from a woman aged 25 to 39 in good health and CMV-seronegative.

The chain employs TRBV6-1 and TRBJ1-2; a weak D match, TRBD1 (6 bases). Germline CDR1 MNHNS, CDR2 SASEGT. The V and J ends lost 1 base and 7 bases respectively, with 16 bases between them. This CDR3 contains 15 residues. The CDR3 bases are TGTGCCAGCAGTGAAGAATGGGGCAGGGGCCGTGGCTACACCTTC. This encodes CASSEEWGRGRGYTF.

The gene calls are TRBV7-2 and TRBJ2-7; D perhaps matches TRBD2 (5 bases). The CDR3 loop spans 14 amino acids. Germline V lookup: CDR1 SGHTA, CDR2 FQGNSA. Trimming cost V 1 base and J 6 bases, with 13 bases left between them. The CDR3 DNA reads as TGTGCCAGCAGCTTAGGGACGGGGAGTATCGAGCAGTACTTC. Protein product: CASSLGTGSIEQYF.

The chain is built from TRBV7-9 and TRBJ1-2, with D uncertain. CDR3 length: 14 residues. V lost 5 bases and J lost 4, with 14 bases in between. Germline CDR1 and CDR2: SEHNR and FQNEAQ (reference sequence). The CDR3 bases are TGTGCCAGCAGCCCACTAGGCGGTAGCTATGGCTACACCTTC. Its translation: CASSPLGGSYGYTF.

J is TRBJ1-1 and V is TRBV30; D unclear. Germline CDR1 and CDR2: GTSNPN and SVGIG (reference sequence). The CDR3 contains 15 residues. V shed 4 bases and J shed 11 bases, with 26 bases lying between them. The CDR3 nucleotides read TGTGCCTGGAAAATACGGGGAGAAGGACGACCGGGGGCTTTCTTT. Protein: CAWKIRGEGRPGAFF.

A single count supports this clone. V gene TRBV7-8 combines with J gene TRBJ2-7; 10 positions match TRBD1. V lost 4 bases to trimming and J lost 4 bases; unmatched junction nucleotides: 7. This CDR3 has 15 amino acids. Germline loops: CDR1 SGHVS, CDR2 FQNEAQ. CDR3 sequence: CASSWSLDRGYEQYF. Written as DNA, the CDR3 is TGTGCCAGCAGCTGGAGCCTGGACAGGGGGTACGAGCAGTACTTC.

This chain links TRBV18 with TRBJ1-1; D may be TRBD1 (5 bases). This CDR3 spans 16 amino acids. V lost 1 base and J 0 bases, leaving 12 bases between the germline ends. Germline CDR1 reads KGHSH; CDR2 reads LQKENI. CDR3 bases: TGTGCCAGCTCACCACACGAACGGGACTTGAACACTGAAGCTTTCTTT. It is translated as CASSPHERDLNTEAFF.

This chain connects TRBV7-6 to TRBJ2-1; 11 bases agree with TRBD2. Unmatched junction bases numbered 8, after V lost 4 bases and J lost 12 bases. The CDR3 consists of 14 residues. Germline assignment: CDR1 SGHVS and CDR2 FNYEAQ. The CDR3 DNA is TGTGCCAGCAGCTCCCCTAGCGGGGGGACAGGGCAGTTCTTC. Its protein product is CASSSPSGGTGQFF.

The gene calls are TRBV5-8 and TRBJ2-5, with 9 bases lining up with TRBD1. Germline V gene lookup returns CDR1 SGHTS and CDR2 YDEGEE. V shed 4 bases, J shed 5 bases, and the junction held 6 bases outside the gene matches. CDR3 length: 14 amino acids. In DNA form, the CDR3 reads TGTGCCAGCAGCCCGGGGACAGGGCAGGAGACCCAGTACTTC. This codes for CASSPGTGQETQYF.

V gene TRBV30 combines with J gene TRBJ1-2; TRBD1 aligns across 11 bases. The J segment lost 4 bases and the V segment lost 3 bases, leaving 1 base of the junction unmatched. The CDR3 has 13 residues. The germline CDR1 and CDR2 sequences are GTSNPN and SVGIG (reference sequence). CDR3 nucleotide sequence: TGTGCCTGGAGGGGGACAGGGGGCTATGGCTACACCTTC. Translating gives CAWRGTGGYGYTF.

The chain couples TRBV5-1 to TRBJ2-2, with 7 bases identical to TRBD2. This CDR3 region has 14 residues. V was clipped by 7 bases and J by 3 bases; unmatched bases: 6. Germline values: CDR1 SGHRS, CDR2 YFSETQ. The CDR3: CASRRGYDTGELFF. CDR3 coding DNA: TGCGCCAGCCGGCGGGGGTACGACACCGGGGAGCTGTTTTTT.

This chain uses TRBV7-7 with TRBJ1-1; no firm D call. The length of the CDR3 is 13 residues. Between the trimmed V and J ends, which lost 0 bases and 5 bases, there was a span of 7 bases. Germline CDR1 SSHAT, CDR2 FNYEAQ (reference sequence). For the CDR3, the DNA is TGTGCCAGCAGCTTAGCGGAACAGACTGAAGCTTTCTTT. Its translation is CASSLAEQTEAFF.

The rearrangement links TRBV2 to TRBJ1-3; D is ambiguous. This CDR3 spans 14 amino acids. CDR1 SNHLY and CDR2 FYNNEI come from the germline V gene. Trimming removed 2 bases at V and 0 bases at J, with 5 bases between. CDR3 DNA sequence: TGTGCCAGCAGTGAACAGGTCTCTGGAAACACCATATATTTT. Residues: CASSEQVSGNTIYF.

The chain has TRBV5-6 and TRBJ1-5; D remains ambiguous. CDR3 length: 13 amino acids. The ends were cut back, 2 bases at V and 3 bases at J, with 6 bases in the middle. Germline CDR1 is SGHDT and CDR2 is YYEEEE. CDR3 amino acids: CASSFDNNQPQHF. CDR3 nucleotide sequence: TGTGCCAGCAGCTTCGACAACAATCAGCCCCAGCATTTT.

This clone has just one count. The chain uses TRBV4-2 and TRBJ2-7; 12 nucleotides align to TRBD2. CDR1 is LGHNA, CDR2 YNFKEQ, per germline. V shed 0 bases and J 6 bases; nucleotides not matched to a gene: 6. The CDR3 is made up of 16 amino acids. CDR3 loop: CASSQDRSSGGVEQYF. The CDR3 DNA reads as TGTGCCAGCAGCCAAGATCGGTCTAGCGGGGGGGTCGAGCAGTACTTC.

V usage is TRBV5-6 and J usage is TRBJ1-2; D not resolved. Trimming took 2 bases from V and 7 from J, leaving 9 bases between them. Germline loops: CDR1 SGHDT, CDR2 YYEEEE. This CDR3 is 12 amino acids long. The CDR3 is CASSFPGFGYTF. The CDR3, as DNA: TGTGCCAGCAGCTTCCCGGGGTTTGGCTACACCTTC.

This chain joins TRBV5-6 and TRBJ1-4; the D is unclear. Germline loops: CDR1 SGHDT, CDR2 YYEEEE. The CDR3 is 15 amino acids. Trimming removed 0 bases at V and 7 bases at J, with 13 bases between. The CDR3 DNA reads TGTGCCAGCAGCTTGGTCGGAGGGCGCCGTGAAAAACTGTTTTTT. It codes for CASSLVGGRREKLFF.

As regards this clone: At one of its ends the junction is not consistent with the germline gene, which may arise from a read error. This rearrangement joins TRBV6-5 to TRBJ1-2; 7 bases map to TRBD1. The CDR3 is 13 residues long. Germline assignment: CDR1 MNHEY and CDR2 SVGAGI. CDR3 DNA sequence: TGTGCCGGCAGCTTCTCAGGGGGCTATGGCTACACCTTC. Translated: CAGSFSGGYGYTF.

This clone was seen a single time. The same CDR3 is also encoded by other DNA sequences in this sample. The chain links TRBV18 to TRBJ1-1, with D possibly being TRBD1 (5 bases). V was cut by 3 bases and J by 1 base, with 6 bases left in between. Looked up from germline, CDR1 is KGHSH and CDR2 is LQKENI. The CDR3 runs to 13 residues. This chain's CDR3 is CASSPGQNTEAFF. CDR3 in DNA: TGTGCCAGCTCACCCGGACAGAACACTGAAGCTTTCTTT.

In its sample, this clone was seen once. The chain's CDR3 is CASSAGTSIDTQYF. The CDR3 DNA reads as TGTGCCAGCAGCGCAGGGACTAGCATCGATACGCAGTATTTT. This chain links TRBV2 with TRBJ2-3; 9 bases line up with TRBD2. CDR1 is SNHLY and CDR2 is FYNNEI in the germline V gene. The J segment lost 6 bases and the V segment lost 6 bases, leaving 7 bases of the junction unmatched. The CDR3 has 14 residues.

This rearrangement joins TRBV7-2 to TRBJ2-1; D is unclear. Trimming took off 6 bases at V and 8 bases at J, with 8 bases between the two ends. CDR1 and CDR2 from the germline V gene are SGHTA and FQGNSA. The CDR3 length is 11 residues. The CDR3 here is CASSQTYEQFF. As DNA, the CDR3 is TGTGCCAGCAGTCAGACATATGAGCAGTTCTTC. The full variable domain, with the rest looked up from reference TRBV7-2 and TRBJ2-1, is GAGVSQSPSNKVTEKGKDVELRCDPISGHTALYWYRQSLGQGLEFLIYFQGNSAPDKSGLPSDRFSAERTGGSVSTLTIQRTQQEDSAVYLCASSQTYEQFFGPGTRLTVL.

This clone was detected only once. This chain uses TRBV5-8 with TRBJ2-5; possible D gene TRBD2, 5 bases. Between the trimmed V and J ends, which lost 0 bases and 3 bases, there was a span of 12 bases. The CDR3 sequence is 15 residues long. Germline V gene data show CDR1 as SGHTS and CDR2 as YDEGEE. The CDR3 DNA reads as TGTGCCAGCAGCTTGGGAGAGGGAACAGAAGAGACCCAGTACTTC. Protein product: CASSLGEGTEETQYF.

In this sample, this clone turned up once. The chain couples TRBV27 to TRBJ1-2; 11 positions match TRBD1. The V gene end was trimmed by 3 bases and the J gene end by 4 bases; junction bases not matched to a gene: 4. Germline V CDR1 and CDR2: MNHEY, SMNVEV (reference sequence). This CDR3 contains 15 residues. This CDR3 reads CASSFRGQGGYGYTF. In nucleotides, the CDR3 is TGTGCCAGCAGTTTTAGGGGACAGGGGGGCTATGGCTACACCTTC.

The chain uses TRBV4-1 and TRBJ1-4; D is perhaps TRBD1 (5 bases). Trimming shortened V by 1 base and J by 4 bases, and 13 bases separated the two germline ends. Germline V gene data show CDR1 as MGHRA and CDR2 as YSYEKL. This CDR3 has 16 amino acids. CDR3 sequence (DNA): TGCGCCAGCAGCCAAGTCGCAGGGAGGAGTAATGAAAAACTGTTTTTT. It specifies CASSQVAGRSNEKLFF.

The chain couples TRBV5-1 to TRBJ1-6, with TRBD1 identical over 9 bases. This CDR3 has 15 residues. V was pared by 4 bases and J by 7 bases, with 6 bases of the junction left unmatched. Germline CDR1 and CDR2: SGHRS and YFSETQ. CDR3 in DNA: TGCGCCAGCAGCAGGACAGGGGCGGAGAATTCACCCCTCCACTTT. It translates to CASSRTGAENSPLHF.

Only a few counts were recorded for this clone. Here the CDR3 DNA reads TGTGCCAGCAGTCCGGAGTTCCAAGAGACCCAGTACTTC. Translated, it gives CASSPEFQETQYF. The V and J genes are TRBV27 and TRBJ2-5, with no clear D. The CDR3 sequence is 13 residues long. V was trimmed by 5 bases and J by 1 base, leaving 8 bases between them. Germline V gene data show CDR1 as MNHEY and CDR2 as SMNVEV (reference sequence).

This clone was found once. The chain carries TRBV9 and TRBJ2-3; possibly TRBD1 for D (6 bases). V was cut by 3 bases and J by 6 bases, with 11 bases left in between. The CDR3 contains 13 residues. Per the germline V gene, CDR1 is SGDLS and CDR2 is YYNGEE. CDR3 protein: CASSGDRPDTQYF. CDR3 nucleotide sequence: TGTGCCAGCAGCGGTGACAGGCCGGATACGCAGTATTTT.

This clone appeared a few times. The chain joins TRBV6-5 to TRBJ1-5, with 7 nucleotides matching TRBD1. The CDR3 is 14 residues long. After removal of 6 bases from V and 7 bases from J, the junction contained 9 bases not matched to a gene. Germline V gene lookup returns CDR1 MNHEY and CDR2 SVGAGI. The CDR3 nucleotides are TGTGCCAGCAGCCGACAGGGTTTCGGGCAGCCCCAGCATTTT. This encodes CASSRQGFGQPQHF.

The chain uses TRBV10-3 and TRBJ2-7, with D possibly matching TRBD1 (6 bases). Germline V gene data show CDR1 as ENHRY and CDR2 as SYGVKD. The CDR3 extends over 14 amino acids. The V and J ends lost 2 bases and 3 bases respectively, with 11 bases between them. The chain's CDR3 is CAISEKQGVYEQYF. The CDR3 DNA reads TGTGCCATCAGTGAGAAACAGGGCGTCTACGAGCAGTACTTC.

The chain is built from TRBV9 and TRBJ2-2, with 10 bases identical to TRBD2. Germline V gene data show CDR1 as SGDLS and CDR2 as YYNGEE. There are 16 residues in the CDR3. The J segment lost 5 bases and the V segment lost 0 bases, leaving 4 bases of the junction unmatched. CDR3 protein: CASSVALAGQTGELFF. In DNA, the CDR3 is TGTGCCAGCAGCGTAGCACTAGCGGGGCAAACCGGGGAGCTGTTTTTT.

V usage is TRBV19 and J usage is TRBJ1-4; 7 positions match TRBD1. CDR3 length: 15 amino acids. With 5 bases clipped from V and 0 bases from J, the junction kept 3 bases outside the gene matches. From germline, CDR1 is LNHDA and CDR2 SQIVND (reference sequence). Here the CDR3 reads CASSDRATTNEKLFF. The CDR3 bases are TGTGCCAGTAGTGACAGGGCGACAACTAATGAAAAACTGTTTTTT. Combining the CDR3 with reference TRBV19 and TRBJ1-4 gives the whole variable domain DGGITQSPKYLFRKEGQNVTLSCEQNLNHDAMYWYRQDPGQGLRLIYYSQIVNDFQKGDIAEGYSVSREKKESFPLTVTSAQKNPTAFYLCASSDRATTNEKLFFGSGTQLSVL.